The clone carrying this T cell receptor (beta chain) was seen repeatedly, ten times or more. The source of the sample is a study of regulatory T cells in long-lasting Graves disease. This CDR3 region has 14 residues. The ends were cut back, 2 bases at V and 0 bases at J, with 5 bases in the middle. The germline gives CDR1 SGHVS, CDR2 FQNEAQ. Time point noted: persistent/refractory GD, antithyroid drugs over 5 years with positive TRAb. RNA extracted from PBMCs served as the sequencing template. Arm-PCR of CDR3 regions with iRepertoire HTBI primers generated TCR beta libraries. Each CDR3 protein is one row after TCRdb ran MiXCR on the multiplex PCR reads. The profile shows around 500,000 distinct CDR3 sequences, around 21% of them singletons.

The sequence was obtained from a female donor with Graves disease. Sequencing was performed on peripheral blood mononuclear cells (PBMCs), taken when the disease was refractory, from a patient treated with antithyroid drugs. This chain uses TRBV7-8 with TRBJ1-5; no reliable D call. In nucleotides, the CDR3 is TGTGCCAGCAGCTTAAGTTATAGCAATCAGCCCCAGCATTTT. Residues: CASSLSYSNQPQHF.